The rows below give T cell receptor beta chains drawn from one sample of a study of cytotoxic CD8 clonotypes in ibrutinib-treated CLL. Profiled with immunoSEQ multiplex PCR; TCRdb holds only in-frame clones, not every one. This table has about 300,000 clones, 76% appearing once. The source material was PBMCs, sampled at disease progression, from a patient treated with ibrutinib. The receptors were sampled from a human donor with chronic lymphocytic leukemia. Both conserved end residues are part of each CDR3. Fields, in order: J gene, D gene, clone size, V gene, CDR3 protein, CDR3 DNA. The D gene is left open where the match is weak. Only part of the rows carry a size: once, few, many, or a class if the clone is expanded.

TRBJ2-1,-,-,TRBV29-1,CSVESHRSSYNEQFF,TGCAGCGTTGAAAGCCACAGGAGCTCCTACAATGAGCAGTTCTTC
TRBJ1-1,TRBD1,-,TRBV2,CASSGSRTGGYTEAFF,TGTGCCAGCAGCGGCTCACGGACAGGTGGATACACTGAAGCTTTCTTT
TRBJ1-6,-,-,TRBV11-2,CASSLGNSPLHF,TGTGCCAGCAGCTTAGGGAATTCACCCCTCCACTTT
TRBJ2-7,TRBD1,-,TRBV12-5,CASGTDLPGTGDSYEQYF,TGTGCTAGTGGCACCGACCTCCCCGGGACAGGGGATAGCTACGAGCAGTACTTC
TRBJ1-2,-,-,TRBV29-1,CSVEGETGYTF,TGCAGCGTTGAGGGTGAAACCGGCTACACCTTC
TRBJ2-7,-,-,TRBV5-1,CASSGPSRTYEQYF,TGCGCCAGCAGCGGCCCCAGCAGGACCTACGAGCAGTACTTC
TRBJ2-3,TRBD2,-,TRBV19,CASSIRAVLAGGTDTQYF,TGTGCCAGTAGTATACGAGCGGTACTAGCGGGGGGAACAGATACGCAGTATTTT
TRBJ2-3,TRBD2,-,TRBV11-2,CASSRGGPTDTQYF,TGTGCCAGCAGCCGCGGGGGACCCACAGATACGCAGTATTTT
TRBJ2-3,-,-,TRBV9,CASSVVPGFSTDTQYF,TGTGCCAGCAGCGTAGTTCCGGGATTTAGCACAGATACGCAGTATTTT
TRBJ1-2,-,-,TRBV2,CASRRAEANYGYTF,TGTGCCAGCAGGCGGGCAGAAGCTAACTATGGCTACACCTTC
TRBJ1-2,-,-,TRBV5-1,CASSLEGGYGYTF,TGCGCCAGCAGCTTGGAGGGGGGCTATGGCTACACCTTC
TRBJ2-7,TRBD1,-,TRBV9,CASSEGDRGLYEQYF,TGTGCCAGCAGCGAGGGGGACAGGGGGCTCTACGAGCAGTACTTC
TRBJ2-5,TRBD2,few,TRBV23-1,CASSQSGGGETQYF,TGCGCCAGCAGTCAATCCGGGGGAGGGGAGACCCAGTACTTC
TRBJ2-7,TRBD2,-,TRBV2,CASSEWAGEVYEQYF,TGTGCCAGCAGTGAATGGGCGGGGGAAGTCTACGAGCAGTACTTC
TRBJ2-3,TRBD1,-,TRBV7-3,CASSWGQLADTQYF,TGTGCCAGCAGCTGGGGACAGTTGGCAGATACGCAGTATTTT
TRBJ2-2,TRBD1,-,TRBV6-1,CASSEEQGFYTGELFF,TGTGCCAGCAGTGAAGAACAGGGGTTTTACACCGGGGAGCTGTTTTTT
TRBJ1-3,-,-,TRBV11-2,CASSLEGRAGNTIYF,TGTGCCAGCAGCTTAGAGGGCAGGGCTGGAAACACCATATATTTT
TRBJ2-3,-,few,TRBV6-5,CASSYFSTDTQYF,TGTGCCAGCAGTTACTTTAGCACAGATACGCAGTATTTT
TRBJ2-7,-,-,TRBV7-6,CASSPEYPREQYF,TGTGCCAGCAGCCCAGAGTATCCGAGGGAGCAGTACTTC
TRBJ2-7,-,-,TRBV29-1,CSVWQGGNEQYF,TGCAGCGTGTGGCAGGGTGGCAACGAGCAGTACTTC
TRBJ1-2,-,-,TRBV9,CASRQGGYGYTF,TGTGCCAGCAGACAGGGTGGCTATGGCTACACCTTC
TRBJ1-2,-,-,TRBV28,CASTLKGGFGYTF,TGTGCCAGCACCCTTAAGGGGGGGTTTGGCTACACCTTC
TRBJ2-7,TRBD1,-,TRBV19,CASSIIGGAGYEQYF,TGTGCCAGTAGTATAATAGGGGGCGCAGGCTACGAGCAGTACTTC
TRBJ2-7,TRBD2,-,TRBV4-3,CASSQAQGLAGYEQYF,TGCGCCAGCAGCCAAGCCCAGGGACTAGCGGGCTACGAGCAGTACTTC
TRBJ2-3,-,once,TRBV11-2,CASSLGGNTDTQYF,TGTGCCAGCAGCTTAGGCGGGAACACAGATACGCAGTATTTT
TRBJ2-7,TRBD1,-,TRBV18,CASSPGTGEQYF,TGTGCCAGCTCACCGGGGACAGGGGAGCAGTACTTC
TRBJ2-1,TRBD1,-,TRBV25-1,CASSEDREPEQFF,TGTGCCAGCAGTGAGGACAGGGAGCCTGAGCAGTTCTTC
TRBJ2-3,-,-,TRBV18,CASSPRDESTDTQYF,TGTGCCAGCTCACCGCGGGACGAGAGCACAGATACGCAGTATTTT
TRBJ2-5,-,-,TRBV19,CASRSRETQYF,TGTGCCAGTCGCTCCCGGGAGACCCAGTACTTC
TRBJ1-2,-,few,TRBV9,CASSRDRNYGYTF,TGTGCCAGCAGTCGAGACAGGAACTATGGCTACACCTTC
TRBJ2-7,-,-,TRBV11-2,CASSPGYWTFGTYEQYF,TGTGCCAGCAGCCCCGGGTACTGGACGTTCGGTACCTACGAGCAGTACTTC
TRBJ1-5,-,-,TRBV11-2,CASSLSWGLRQPQHF,TGTGCCAGCAGCTTATCATGGGGGCTTCGGCAGCCCCAGCATTTT
TRBJ2-3,TRBD2,-,TRBV19,CASSMAGDPDTQYF,TGTGCCAGTAGTATGGCGGGAGACCCAGATACGCAGTATTTT
TRBJ1-5,TRBD1,-,TRBV7-2,CASSLGQGANQPQHF,TGTGCCAGCAGCTTAGGACAGGGGGCGAATCAGCCCCAGCATTTT
TRBJ2-5,-,-,TRBV18,CASSPEGFVQETQYF,TGTGCCAGCTCACCGGAAGGATTTGTCCAAGAGACCCAGTACTTC
TRBJ1-1,-,-,TRBV2,CASRYPSSGTTEAFF,TGTGCCAGCAGGTACCCATCCTCTGGGACCACTGAAGCTTTCTTT
TRBJ2-7,-,few,TRBV5-8,CASSLRGSVQYF,TGTGCCAGCAGCTTGAGGGGTTCGGTTCAGTACTTC
TRBJ2-2,TRBD2,-,TRBV27,CASSLLGREGLTGELFF,TGTGCCAGCAGTCTACTTGGGCGGGAGGGCCTTACCGGGGAGCTGTTTTTT
TRBJ1-2,TRBD1,-,TRBV6-1,CASSSGTGNYGYTF,TGTGCCAGCAGCAGCGGGACAGGAAACTATGGCTACACCTTC
TRBJ2-1,-,-,TRBV20-1,CSARYNEQFF,TGCAGTGCTAGATACAATGAGCAGTTCTTC
TRBJ1-2,TRBD1,-,TRBV10-1,CASSEGTGFGGYTF,TGCGCCAGCAGTGAGGGGACAGGGTTCGGTGGCTACACCTTC
TRBJ2-5,TRBD2,-,TRBV2,CASSDSGLPQETQYF,TGTGCCAGCAGTGATTCGGGACTACCCCAAGAGACCCAGTACTTC
TRBJ2-5,-,-,TRBV19,CASSMGETQYF,TGTGCCAGCAGTATGGGAGAGACCCAGTACTTC
TRBJ2-7,TRBD2,-,TRBV9,CASSAGGSSYEQYF,TGTGCCAGCAGCGCGGGGGGGTCATCCTACGAGCAGTACTTC
TRBJ2-3,TRBD2,-,TRBV10-1,CASSPGLAGGPTDTQYF,TGCGCCAGCAGCCCCGGACTAGCGGGAGGGCCCACAGATACGCAGTATTTT
TRBJ2-1,-,-,TRBV6-4,CASSDEQGVGEQFF,TGTGCCAGCAGTGACGAACAGGGTGTGGGGGAGCAGTTCTTC
TRBJ1-1,-,-,TRBV29-1,CSVVHRFSNTEAFF,TGCAGCGTTGTCCACAGATTTTCGAACACTGAAGCTTTCTTT
TRBJ2-1,TRBD2,-,TRBV6-6,CASRRGTSGYNEQFF,TGTGCCAGCAGGAGAGGGACTAGCGGTTACAATGAGCAGTTCTTC
TRBJ2-5,-,-,TRBV5-1,CASSQQRTVQETQYF,TGCGCCAGCAGCCAACAAAGGACAGTCCAAGAGACCCAGTACTTC
TRBJ1-4,TRBD1,-,TRBV4-1,CASSRDRVGVRHEKLFF,TGCGCCAGCAGCCGGGACAGGGTAGGGGTAAGGCATGAAAAACTGTTTTTT
TRBJ2-7,-,-,TRBV1,CTSSQDRPGLAYNEQYF,TGCACCAGCAGCCAAGATAGGCCGGGACTAGCGTATAACGAGCAGTACTTC